This TCR beta chain comes out of a study of blood T cell dynamics during melanoma immunotherapy. The overall study: First-line therapy was either pembrolizumab or nivolumab with ipilimumab for metastatic melanoma. Findings and caveats of the study: Whether repertoire-driving clones were melanoma-specific could not be determined. Unlike progressors, later disease-control patients had W3 repertoires gaining clonality or diversity.

Repertoires were generated with immunoSEQ multiplex PCR, while TCRdb's copy carries only in-frame clones and drops some. The sample lists roughly 5,000 clones, around nine tenths occurring once. Note on this clone: Its target is not known.

Time point meaning: week 3, after first cycle of checkpoint inhibitor. Sampling occurred pretreatment (T0) and at week 3 (W3), after cycle one of checkpoint blockade. The V and J ends lost 8 bases and 0 bases, in that order; junction bases with no gene match: 4. Germline V lookup: CDR1 MNHNS, CDR2 SASEGT. The CDR3 spans 14 residues. This clonotype was obtained from a human donor with melanoma. This chain connects TRBV6-1 to TRBJ2-7; 10 positions match TRBD1. Source: blood, taken from a patient treated with checkpoint blockade. The CDR3 is CASAWTGGSYEQYF. DNA for the CDR3: TGTGCCAGCGCGTGGACAGGGGGCTCCTACGAGCAGTACTTC.